Listed here are 18 T cell receptor beta chains from one sample, sequenced in a study of blood T cell repertoires in COVID-19. Data came from immunoSEQ multiplex PCR; TCRdb stores just in-frame clones and leaves some out. The table lists 450,000 or so clones, roughly 90% of them singletons. Material for sequencing was peripheral blood. The receptors stem from a man aged 18 to 30 with COVID-19, enrolled during active disease.

The chain recombines TRBV7-9 with TRBJ2-1, with unresolved D. Trimming removed 1 base from V and 0 bases from J, with 7 bases in between. The CDR3 has 15 amino acids. Germline CDR1 SEHNR, CDR2 FQNEAQ (reference sequence). This CDR3 is CASSLVAGSYNEQFF. The CDR3 DNA reads as TGTGCCAGCAGCTTAGTCGCAGGCTCCTACAATGAGCAGTTCTTC.

This chain's CDR3 is CASRVRYNTEAFF. The CDR3 nucleotides are TGTGCCAGCAGAGTTCGGTATAACACTGAAGCTTTCTTT. The chain employs TRBV5-5 and TRBJ1-1, with unresolved D. The CDR3 contains 13 residues. V lost 5 bases and J lost 2, with 10 bases in between. The V gene's germline CDR1 is SGHKS and CDR2 YYEKEE (reference sequence).

The chain couples TRBV7-9 to TRBJ2-1, with D tentatively TRBD2 (5 bases). Trimming took off 5 bases at V and 8 bases at J, with 16 bases between the two ends. This CDR3 contains 14 residues. Germline V gene sequence: CDR1 SEHNR, CDR2 FQNEAQ (reference sequence). This chain's CDR3 is CASSPKVVSDEQFF. The CDR3 nucleotides read TGTGCCAGCAGCCCAAAGGTAGTTAGCGATGAGCAGTTCTTC.

This chain joins TRBV4-1 and TRBJ1-2; 10 bases agree with TRBD1. Germline V gives CDR1 MGHRA, CDR2 YSYEKL. The CDR3 runs 14 residues. J lost 7 bases, V lost 2 bases, and 4 bases had no gene match. For the CDR3, the DNA is TGCGCCAGCAGCCAATTTGGACAGGGGGGTGGCTACACCTTC. Its protein is CASSQFGQGGGYTF.

This clone is a singleton in its sample. This chain uses TRBV4-1 with TRBJ2-5; D ambiguous. The germline V gene encodes CDR1 MGHRA and CDR2 YSYEKL. The CDR3 length is 14 residues. The V and J ends lost 0 bases and 5 bases respectively, with 10 bases between them. DNA of the CDR3: TGCGCCAGCAGCCAAGAGGGCACCCGGGAGACCCAGTACTTC. Translation: CASSQEGTRETQYF.

J is TRBJ2-2 and V is TRBV25-1; maybe TRBD1 (5 bases). This CDR3 is built from 13 residues. V was shortened by 2 bases and J by 4 bases, with 5 bases between the two germline ends. Per germline, CDR1 MGHDK and CDR2 SYGVNS. The CDR3 protein is CASSEQGTGELFF. DNA for the CDR3: TGTGCCAGCAGTGAACAGGGCACCGGGGAGCTGTTTTTT.

The chain carries TRBV4-1 and TRBJ2-7, with D maybe TRBD1 (6 bases). Germline V gene data show CDR1 as MGHRA and CDR2 as YSYEKL. V was shortened by 5 bases and J by 6 bases, with 17 bases between the two germline ends. This CDR3 contains 14 residues. The CDR3 loop is CASSLYREKGEQYF. As DNA, the CDR3 is TGCGCCAGCAGCTTGTACAGGGAAAAGGGCGAGCAGTACTTC.

V usage is TRBV29-1 and J usage is TRBJ2-7, with D uncertain. Trimming shortened V by 7 bases and J by 7 bases, and 11 bases separated the two germline ends. Germline V gene data show CDR1 as SQVTM and CDR2 as ANQGSEA. The CDR3 runs 10 residues. The DNA of the CDR3 is TGCAGCGCTTTGACTGGGGAGCAGTACTTC. This sequence encodes CSALTGEQYF.

This clone was detected only a few times. The chain has TRBV7-2 and TRBJ2-7; 7 nucleotides agree with TRBD2. Per the germline V gene, CDR1 is SGHTA and CDR2 is FQGNSA. V lost 4 bases and J lost 3; bases outside the gene matches: 9. The CDR3 has 15 residues. The CDR3 region has the DNA TGTGCCAGCAGCTCTTGGGAGGGACTCTACTACGAGCAGTACTTC. Amino acid sequence: CASSSWEGLYYEQYF.

The gene calls are TRBV18 and TRBJ2-5; 8 bases line up with TRBD2. The V and J ends lost 4 bases and 5 bases, in that order; junction bases with no gene match: 3. Germline V gene data show CDR1 as KGHSH and CDR2 as LQKENI. This CDR3 comprises 13 residues. The DNA of the CDR3 is TGTGCCAGCTCACGGACGGGAGGGGAGACCCAGTACTTC. It encodes CASSRTGGETQYF. Supplemented by reference TRBV18 and TRBJ2-5, the full variable domain reads NAGVMQNPRHLVRRRGQEARLRCSPMKGHSHVYWYRQLPEEGLKFMVYLQKENIIDESGMPKERFSAEFPKEGPSILRIQQVVRGDSAAYFCASSRTGGETQYFGPGTRLLVL.

V and J are TRBV5-1 and TRBJ2-4; 9 bases are a match to TRBD1. From germline, CDR1 is SGHRS and CDR2 YFSETQ. This CDR3 has 18 residues. V was clipped by 0 bases and J by 2 bases; unmatched bases: 9. CDR3 sequence (DNA): TGCGCCAGCAGCTTGGATCAGCGGACAGGGGTCACCAAAAACATTCAGTACTTC. It is translated as CASSLDQRTGVTKNIQYF.

The genes are TRBV30 and TRBJ2-1; 11 bases agree with TRBD2. Unmatched junction bases numbered 1, after V lost 2 bases and J lost 7 bases. The germline gives CDR1 GTSNPN, CDR2 SVGIG (reference sequence). The CDR3 totals 13 residues. In nucleotides, the CDR3 is TGTGCCTGGAGTCTAGCGGGAGGAAATGAGCAGTTCTTC. Translation gives CAWSLAGGNEQFF.

The chain recombines TRBV11-2 with TRBJ2-7; 9 bases align to TRBD1. Germline V gene sequence: CDR1 SGHAT, CDR2 FQNNGV. After removal of 2 bases from V and 4 bases from J, the junction contained 3 bases not matched to a gene. The CDR3 runs 14 residues. Here the CDR3 reads CASSLYGQGYEQYF. CDR3 in DNA: TGTGCCAGCAGCTTATATGGACAGGGGTACGAGCAGTACTTC.

V is TRBV10-3 and J is TRBJ1-1; TRBD1 matches 8 bases. From germline, CDR1 is ENHRY and CDR2 SYGVKD. Trimming removed 3 bases from V and 4 bases from J; junction bases left unmatched: 7. The length of the CDR3 is 15 residues. CDR3 in DNA: TGTGCCATCAGTGATAAAGGACAGGGAGGCACTGAAGCTTTCTTT. It specifies CAISDKGQGGTEAFF.

This chain joins TRBV6-2 or TRBV6-3 and TRBJ1-5; 8 nucleotides match TRBD1. The CDR3 is 16 residues long. With V trimmed by 4 bases and J by 2 bases, 7 bases remained unmatched. In germline, CDR1 is MNHEY, CDR2 SVGEGT. The CDR3 sequence: CASSSRTGPRNQPQHF. CDR3 DNA: TGTGCCAGCAGTTCTAGGACAGGGCCTCGCAATCAGCCCCAGCATTTT.

The chain recombines TRBV6-5 with TRBJ2-3, with 8 nucleotides matching TRBD2. Germline lookup yields CDR1 MNHEY and CDR2 SVGAGI. J was trimmed by 1 base and V by 6 bases; bases with no gene match: 6. There are 15 residues in the CDR3. The DNA for the CDR3 is TGTGCCAGCAGACCAGGACTAGCCCGCACAGATACGCAGTATTTT. This translates into CASRPGLARTDTQYF.

This clone was recorded once. The J gene is TRBJ2-2, the V gene TRBV24-1; D remains unclear. The CDR3 totals 12 residues. The V gene's germline CDR1 is KGHDR and CDR2 SFDVKD. Trimming pared 0 bases from V and 9 bases from J, leaving 4 bases between. In DNA form, the CDR3 reads TGTGCCACCAGTGATTTGGGGCGGGAGCTGTTTTTT. This sequence encodes CATSDLGRELFF.

The V call is TRBV7-2, the J call TRBJ2-2; possibly TRBD2 for D (7 bases). V lost 6 bases, J lost 0 bases, and 11 bases lay in between. This CDR3 has 15 residues. Germline V gene sequence: CDR1 SGHTA, CDR2 FQGNSA. As DNA, the CDR3 is TGTGCCAGCAGAAGGGGGGGAGCGAACACCGGGGAGCTGTTTTTT. It encodes CASRRGGANTGELFF.